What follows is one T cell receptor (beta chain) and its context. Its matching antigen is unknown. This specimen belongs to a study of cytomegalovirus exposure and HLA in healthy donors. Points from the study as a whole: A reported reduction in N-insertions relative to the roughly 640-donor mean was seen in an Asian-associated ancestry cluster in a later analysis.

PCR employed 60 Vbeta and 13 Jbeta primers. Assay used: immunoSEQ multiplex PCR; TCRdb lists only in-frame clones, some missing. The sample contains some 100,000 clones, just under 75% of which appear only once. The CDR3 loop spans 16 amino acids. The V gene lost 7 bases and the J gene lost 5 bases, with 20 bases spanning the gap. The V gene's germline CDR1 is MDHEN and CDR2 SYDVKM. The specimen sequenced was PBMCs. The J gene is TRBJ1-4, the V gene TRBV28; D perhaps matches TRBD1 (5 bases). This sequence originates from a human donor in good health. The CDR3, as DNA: TGTGCCAGCACACTCACCGGGAGGGGAGGAAATGAAAAACTGTTTTTT. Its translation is CASTLTGRGGNEKLFF.